The clone carrying this T cell receptor (beta chain) occurred many times. Germline V CDR1 and CDR2: LGHNA, YSLEER. The CDR3 is 15 amino acids. Trimming shortened V by 0 bases and J by 4 bases, and 12 bases separated the two germline ends. The unsorted libraries originated from 2 million PBMCs kept at -80 C. The data were taken from a study of neurological immune-mediated disorders. TCRdb recomputed calls from the 5' RACE reads with MiXCR, one row per CDR3 protein. The sample lists 55,000 to 70,000 distinct CDR3 sequences; about an eighth were seen once. This TCR came from a man in his fifties or sixties in good health. The V call is TRBV4-3, the J call TRBJ1-2; D uncertain. Material for sequencing was PBMCs. DNA for the CDR3: TGCGCCAGCAGCCAAGAGAGGGCGCGGACCTATGGCTACACCTTC. Its translation is CASSQERARTYGYTF.